A selection of T cell receptor beta chains follows, all from one sample in a study of blood T cell repertoires in COVID-19. The table came from immunoSEQ multiplex PCR; TCRdb's copy has only in-frame clones and leaves some out. The sample has 250,000 or so clones; over 80% are singletons. Sequenced input: PBMCs or T cells enriched from blood (not recorded which). All receptors derive from a woman in her twenties or thirties with acute COVID-19. Each CDR3 is given with its conserved first and last residue.

v_gene,j_gene,CDR3aa
TRBV20-1,TRBJ1-6,CSASDQGAISPLHF
TRBV7-9,TRBJ2-2,CASSPRTSRGTGELFF
TRBV9,TRBJ2-3,CASSVASLSTDTQYF
TRBV3-1/TRBV3-2,TRBJ2-7,CASSQGEGYEQYF
TRBV7-9,TRBJ1-2,CASSFSAGAKGGYTF
TRBV3-1/TRBV3-2,TRBJ2-2,CASSQIPGTTNTGELFF
TRBV9,TRBJ1-3,CASSVEGSRGNTIYF
TRBV4-1,TRBJ1-5,CASSQVRGDQPQHF
TRBV7-3,TRBJ2-1,CASRAASGTYNEQFF
TRBV2,TRBJ1-4,CASSGGTGFEKLFF
TRBV11-2,TRBJ1-2,CASSLAWTAGVGGNYGYTF
TRBV28,TRBJ2-7,CASESRGTLPSEQYF
TRBV6-1,TRBJ1-3,CASSEELGEDTIYF
TRBV2,TRBJ2-3,CASSEESPGTDTQYF
TRBV6-5,TRBJ2-6,CASSYDGGGANVLTF
TRBV30,TRBJ1-3,CAWTLPGMKGNTIYF
TRBV7-2,TRBJ1-4,CASSLAGGTGGEKLFF
TRBV7-9,TRBJ2-2,CASRLLAGKNTGELFF
TRBV28,TRBJ2-7,CASSSTTGYSYEQYF
TRBV27,TRBJ2-2,CASSWTSGRFYTGELFF
TRBV24-1,TRBJ2-5,CATSDTGQGETQYF
TRBV7-8,TRBJ2-1,CASSSPPTSGLNNEQFF
TRBV5-5,TRBJ2-3,CASSGRADTQYF
TRBV6-5,TRBJ2-4,CASRLFSGNIQYF
TRBV11-3,TRBJ2-1,CASSPGTSGNFNEQFF